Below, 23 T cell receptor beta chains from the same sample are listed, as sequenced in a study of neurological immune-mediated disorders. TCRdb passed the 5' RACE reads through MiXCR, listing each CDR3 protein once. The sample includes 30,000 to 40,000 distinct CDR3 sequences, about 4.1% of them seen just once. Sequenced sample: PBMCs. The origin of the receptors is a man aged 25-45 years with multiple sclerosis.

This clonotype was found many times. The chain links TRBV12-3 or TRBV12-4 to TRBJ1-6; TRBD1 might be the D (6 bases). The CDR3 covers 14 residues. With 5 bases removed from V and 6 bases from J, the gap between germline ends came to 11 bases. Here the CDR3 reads CASSPTGTNSPLHF. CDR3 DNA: TGTGCCAGCAGTCCGACAGGAACTAATTCACCCCTCCACTTT.

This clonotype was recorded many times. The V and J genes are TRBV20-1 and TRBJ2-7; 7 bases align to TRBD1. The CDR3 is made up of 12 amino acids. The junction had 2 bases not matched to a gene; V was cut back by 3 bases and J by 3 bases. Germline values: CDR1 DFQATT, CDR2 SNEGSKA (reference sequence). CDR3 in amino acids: CSARGQFYEQYF. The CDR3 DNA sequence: TGCAGTGCTAGGGGACAGTTCTACGAGCAGTACTTC.

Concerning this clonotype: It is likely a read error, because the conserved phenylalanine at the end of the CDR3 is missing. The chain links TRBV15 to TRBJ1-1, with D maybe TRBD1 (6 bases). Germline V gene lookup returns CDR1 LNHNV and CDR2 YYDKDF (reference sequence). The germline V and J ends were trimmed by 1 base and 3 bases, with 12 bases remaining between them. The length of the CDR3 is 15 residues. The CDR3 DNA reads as TGTGCCACCAGCAGAGGACAGGACCTTTACACTGAAGCTTTCAAT. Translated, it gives CATSRGQDLYTEAFN.

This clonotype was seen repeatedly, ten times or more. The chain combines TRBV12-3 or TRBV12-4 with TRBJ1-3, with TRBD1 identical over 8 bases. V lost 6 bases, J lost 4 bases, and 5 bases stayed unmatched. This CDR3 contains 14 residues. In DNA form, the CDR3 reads TGTGCCAGCAGCGACAGGGGTAAAGGAAACACCATATATTTT. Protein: CASSDRGKGNTIYF.

The CDR3 reads CASSGRDNQNYGYTF. CDR3 bases: TGTGCCAGCAGTGGGCGGGACAACCAAAACTATGGCTACACCTTC. The chain is built from TRBV25-1 and TRBJ1-2, with D tentatively TRBD1 (6 bases). The CDR3 is 15 amino acids. Germline CDR1 is MGHDK and CDR2 is SYGVNS. V was trimmed by 4 bases and J by 2 bases, leaving 14 bases between them.

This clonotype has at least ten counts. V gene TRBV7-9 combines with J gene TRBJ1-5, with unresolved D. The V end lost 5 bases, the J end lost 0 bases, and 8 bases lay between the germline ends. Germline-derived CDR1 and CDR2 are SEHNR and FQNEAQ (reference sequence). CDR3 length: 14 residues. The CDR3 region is CASSATVSNQPQHF. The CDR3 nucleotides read TGTGCCAGCAGCGCGACGGTTAGCAATCAGCCCCAGCATTTT.

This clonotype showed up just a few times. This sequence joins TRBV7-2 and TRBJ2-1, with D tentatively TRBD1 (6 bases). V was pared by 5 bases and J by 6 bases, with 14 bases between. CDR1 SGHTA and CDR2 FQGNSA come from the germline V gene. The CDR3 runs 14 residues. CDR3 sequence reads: CASSGAVTGNEQFF. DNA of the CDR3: TGTGCCAGCAGCGGCGCGGTGACAGGCAATGAGCAGTTCTTC.

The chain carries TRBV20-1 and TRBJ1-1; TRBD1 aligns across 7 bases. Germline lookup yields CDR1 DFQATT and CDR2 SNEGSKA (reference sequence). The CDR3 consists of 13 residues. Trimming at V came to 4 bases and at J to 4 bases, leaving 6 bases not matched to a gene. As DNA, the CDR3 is TGCAGTGCTAAGAGACAGGGCGGCACTGAAGCTTTCTTT. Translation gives CSAKRQGGTEAFF.

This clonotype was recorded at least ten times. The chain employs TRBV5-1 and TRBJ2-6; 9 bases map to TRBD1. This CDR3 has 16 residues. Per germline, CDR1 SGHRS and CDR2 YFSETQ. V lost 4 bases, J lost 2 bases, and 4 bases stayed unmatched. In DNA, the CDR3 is TGCGCCAGCAGCGTGGACAGGGGCACTGGGGCCAACGTCCTGACTTTC. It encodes CASSVDRGTGANVLTF.

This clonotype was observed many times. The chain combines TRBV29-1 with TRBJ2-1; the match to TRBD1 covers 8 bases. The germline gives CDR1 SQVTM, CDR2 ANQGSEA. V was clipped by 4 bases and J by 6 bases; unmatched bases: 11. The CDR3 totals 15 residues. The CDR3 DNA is TGCAGCGTTGTAGGGGAACGGACAGGGCTCAATGAGCAGTTCTTC. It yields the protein CSVVGERTGLNEQFF.

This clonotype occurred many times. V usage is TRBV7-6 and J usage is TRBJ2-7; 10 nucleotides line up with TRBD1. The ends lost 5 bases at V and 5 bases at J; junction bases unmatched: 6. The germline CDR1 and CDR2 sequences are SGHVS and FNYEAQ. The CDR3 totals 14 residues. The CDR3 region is CASSRGTGVHEQYF. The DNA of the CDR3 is TGTGCCAGCAGCCGGGGGACAGGGGTTCACGAGCAGTACTTC.

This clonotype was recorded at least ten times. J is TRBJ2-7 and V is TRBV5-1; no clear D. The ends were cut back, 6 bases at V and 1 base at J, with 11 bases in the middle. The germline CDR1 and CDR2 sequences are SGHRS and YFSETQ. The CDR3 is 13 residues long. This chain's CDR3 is CASKPDGSYEQYF. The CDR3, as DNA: TGCGCCAGCAAACCGGACGGATCCTACGAGCAGTACTTC.

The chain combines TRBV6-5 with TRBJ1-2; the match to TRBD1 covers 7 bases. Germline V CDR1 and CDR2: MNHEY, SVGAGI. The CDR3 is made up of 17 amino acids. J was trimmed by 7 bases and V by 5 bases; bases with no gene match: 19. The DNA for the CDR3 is TGTGCCAGCAGTCAAGACGGGACAGAATTATATTCGCGTGGCTACACCTTC. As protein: CASSQDGTELYSRGYTF.

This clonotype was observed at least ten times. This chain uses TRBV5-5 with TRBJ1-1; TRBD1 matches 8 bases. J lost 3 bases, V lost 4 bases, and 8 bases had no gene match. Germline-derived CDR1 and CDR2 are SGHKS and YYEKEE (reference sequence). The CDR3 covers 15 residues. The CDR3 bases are TGTGCCAGCAGCCCCTTCGGACAGGGCGACACTGAAGCTTTCTTT. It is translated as CASSPFGQGDTEAFF. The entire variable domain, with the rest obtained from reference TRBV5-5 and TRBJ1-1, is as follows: DAGVTQSPTHLIKTRGQQVTLRCSPISGHKSVSWYQQVLGQGPQFIFQYYEKEERGRGNFPDRFSARQFPNYSSELNVNALLLGDSALYLCASSPFGQGDTEAFFGQGTRLTVV.

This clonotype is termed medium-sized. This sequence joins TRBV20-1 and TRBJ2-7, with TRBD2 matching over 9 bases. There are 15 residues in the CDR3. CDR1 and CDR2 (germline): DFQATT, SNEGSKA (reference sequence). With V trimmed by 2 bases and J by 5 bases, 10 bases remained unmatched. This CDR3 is CSARRGGGAKNEQYF. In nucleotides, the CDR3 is TGCAGTGCTAGAAGAGGCGGGGGGGCCAAGAACGAGCAGTACTTC.

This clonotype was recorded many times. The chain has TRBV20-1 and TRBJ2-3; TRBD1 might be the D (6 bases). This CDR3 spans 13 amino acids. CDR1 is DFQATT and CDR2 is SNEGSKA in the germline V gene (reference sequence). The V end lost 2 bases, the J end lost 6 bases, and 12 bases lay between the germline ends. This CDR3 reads CSARIEGGDTQYF. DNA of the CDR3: TGCAGTGCTAGAATTGAAGGGGGTGATACGCAGTATTTT.

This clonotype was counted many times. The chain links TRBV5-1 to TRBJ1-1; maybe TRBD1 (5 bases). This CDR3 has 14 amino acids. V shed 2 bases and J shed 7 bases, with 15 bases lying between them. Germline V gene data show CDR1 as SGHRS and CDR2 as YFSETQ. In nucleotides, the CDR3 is TGCGCCAGCAGCTTAGGTAATTCGGACATTGAAGCTTTCTTT. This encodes CASSLGNSDIEAFF. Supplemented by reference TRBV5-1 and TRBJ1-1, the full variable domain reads KAGVTQTPRYLIKTRGQQVTLSCSPISGHRSVSWYQQTPGQGLQFLFEYFSETQRNKGNFPGRFSGRQFSNSRSEMNVSTLELGDSALYLCASSLGNSDIEAFFGQGTRLTVV.

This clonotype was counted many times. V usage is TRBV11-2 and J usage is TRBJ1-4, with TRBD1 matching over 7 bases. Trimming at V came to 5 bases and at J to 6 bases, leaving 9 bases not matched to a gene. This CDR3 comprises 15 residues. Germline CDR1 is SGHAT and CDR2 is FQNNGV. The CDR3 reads CASSQGQVGDEKLFF. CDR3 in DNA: TGTGCCAGCAGCCAAGGACAGGTTGGGGATGAAAAACTGTTTTTT.

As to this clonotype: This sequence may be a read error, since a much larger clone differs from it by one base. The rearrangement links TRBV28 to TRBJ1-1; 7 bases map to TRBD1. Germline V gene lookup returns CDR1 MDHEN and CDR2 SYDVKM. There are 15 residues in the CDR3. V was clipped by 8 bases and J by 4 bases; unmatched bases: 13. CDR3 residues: CASRNSQGRGTEAFF. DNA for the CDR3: TGTGCCAGCCGTAACTCACAGGGGAGAGGCACTGAAGCTTTCTTT.

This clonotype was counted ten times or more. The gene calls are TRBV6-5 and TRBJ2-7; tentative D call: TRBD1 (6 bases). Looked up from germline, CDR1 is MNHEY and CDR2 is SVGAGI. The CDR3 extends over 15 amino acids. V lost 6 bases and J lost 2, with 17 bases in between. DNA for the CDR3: TGTGCCAGCAGGACGGACAGAAACCTTCCCTACGAGCAGTACTTC. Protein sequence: CASRTDRNLPYEQYF.

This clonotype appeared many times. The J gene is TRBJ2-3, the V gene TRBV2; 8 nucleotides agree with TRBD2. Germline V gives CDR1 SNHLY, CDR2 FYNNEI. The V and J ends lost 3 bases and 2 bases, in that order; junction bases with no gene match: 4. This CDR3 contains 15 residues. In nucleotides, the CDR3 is TGTGCCAGCAGTGAGAGGCGGGGGGACACAGATACGCAGTATTTT. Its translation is CASSERRGDTDTQYF.

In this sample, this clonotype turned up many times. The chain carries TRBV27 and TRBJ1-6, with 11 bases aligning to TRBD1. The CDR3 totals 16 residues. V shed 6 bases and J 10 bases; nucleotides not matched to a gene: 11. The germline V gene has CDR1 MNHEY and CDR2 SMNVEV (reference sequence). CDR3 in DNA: TGTGCCAGCAGCCCAAATGGCGGGACAGGGGGATCACCCCTCCACTTT. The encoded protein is CASSPNGGTGGSPLHF.

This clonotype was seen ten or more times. The CDR3: CASRGAGHIPYYTF. In DNA form, the CDR3 reads TGTGCCAGCAGGGGGGCGGGCCATATCCCCTACTACACCTTC. The V and J genes are TRBV6-5 and TRBJ1-2; TRBD1 might be the D (6 bases). Deletions cut 6 bases from V and 10 bases from J, with 21 bases between. This CDR3 comprises 14 residues. Germline values: CDR1 MNHEY, CDR2 SVGAGI.